The present TCR beta chain was sequenced within a study of CD4 and CD8 cells across lung adenocarcinoma regions. Localized lung adenocarcinoma, a non-small cell lung cancer, affected the donors. Germline V gene data show CDR1 as MNHNS and CDR2 as SASEGT. The CDR3 consists of 15 residues. V was clipped by 5 bases and J by 4 bases, with 17 bases between them. One entry per CDR3 protein, called by TCRdb with MiXCR from the PCR reads. The sample lists more than 11,000 distinct CDR3 sequences, about 48% occurring once. This clonotype appeared once. V is TRBV6-1 and J is TRBJ1-1; tentatively, D is TRBD1 (5 bases). The sequence derives from a male donor with lung adenocarcinoma. The CD4 and CD8 labels of this study may be unreliable. The sample comprised CD4+ T cells from the center of a lung tumor. Here the CDR3 reads CASSTEFRGATEAFF. Written as DNA, the CDR3 is TGTGCCAGCAGTACAGAGTTCCGAGGGGCCACTGAAGCTTTCTTT.